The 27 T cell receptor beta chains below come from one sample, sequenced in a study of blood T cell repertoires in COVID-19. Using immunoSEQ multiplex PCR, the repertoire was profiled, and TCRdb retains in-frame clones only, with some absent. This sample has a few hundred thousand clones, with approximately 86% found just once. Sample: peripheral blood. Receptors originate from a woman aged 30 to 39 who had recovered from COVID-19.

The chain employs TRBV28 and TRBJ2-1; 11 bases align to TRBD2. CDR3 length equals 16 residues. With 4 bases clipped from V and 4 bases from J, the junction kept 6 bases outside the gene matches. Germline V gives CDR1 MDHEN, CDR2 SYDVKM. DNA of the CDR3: TGTGCCAGCAGTTCATCCGGGACTAGCGGATACAATGAGCAGTTCTTC. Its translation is CASSSSGTSGYNEQFF.

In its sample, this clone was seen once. Here the CDR3 reads CATSDPRGTGGELFF. CDR3 nucleotides: TGTGCCACCAGTGACCCTCGAGGGACAGGGGGCGAGCTGTTTTTT. This sequence joins TRBV24-1 and TRBJ2-2; the match to TRBD1 covers 12 bases. The CDR3 runs 15 residues. Germline-derived CDR1 and CDR2 are KGHDR and SFDVKD. V shed 4 bases and J 11 bases; nucleotides not matched to a gene: 7.

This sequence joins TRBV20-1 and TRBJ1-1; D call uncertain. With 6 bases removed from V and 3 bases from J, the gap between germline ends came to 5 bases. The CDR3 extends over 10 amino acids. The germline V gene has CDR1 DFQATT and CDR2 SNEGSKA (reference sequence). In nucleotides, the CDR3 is TGCAGTGCCGTGTACACTGAAGCTTTCTTT. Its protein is CSAVYTEAFF.

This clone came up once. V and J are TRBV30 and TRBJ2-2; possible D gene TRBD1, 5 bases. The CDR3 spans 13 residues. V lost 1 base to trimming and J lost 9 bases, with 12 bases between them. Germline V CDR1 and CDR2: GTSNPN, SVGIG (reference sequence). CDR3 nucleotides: TGTGCCTGGAGTGGCGGTGGGGCCTGGGAGCTGTTTTTT. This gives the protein CAWSGGGAWELFF.

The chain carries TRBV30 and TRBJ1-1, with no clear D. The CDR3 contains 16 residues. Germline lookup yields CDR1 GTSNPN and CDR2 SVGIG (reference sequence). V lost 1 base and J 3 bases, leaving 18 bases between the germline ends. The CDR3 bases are TGTGCCTGGAGTGACCTTCTCGGGGTCAGTGACACTGAAGCTTTCTTT. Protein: CAWSDLLGVSDTEAFF. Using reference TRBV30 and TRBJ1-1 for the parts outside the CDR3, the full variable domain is SQTIHQWPATLVQPVGSPLSLECTVEGTSNPNLYWYRQAAGRGLQLLFYSVGIGQISSEVPQNLSASRPQDRQFILSSKKLLLSDSGFYLCAWSDLLGVSDTEAFFGQGTRLTVV.

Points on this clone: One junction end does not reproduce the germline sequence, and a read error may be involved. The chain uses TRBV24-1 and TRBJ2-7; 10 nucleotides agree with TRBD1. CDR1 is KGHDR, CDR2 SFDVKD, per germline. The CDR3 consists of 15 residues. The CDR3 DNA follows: TGTGTCACCAGTGATGCGGGACAGGGGTCCTACGAGCAGTACTTC. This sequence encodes CVTSDAGQGSYEQYF.

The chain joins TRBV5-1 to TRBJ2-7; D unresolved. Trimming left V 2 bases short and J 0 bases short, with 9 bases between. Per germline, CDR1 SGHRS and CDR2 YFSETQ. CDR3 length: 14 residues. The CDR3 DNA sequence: TGCGCCAGCAGCTTAGAGGCTTACTCCTACGAGCAGTACTTC. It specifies CASSLEAYSYEQYF.

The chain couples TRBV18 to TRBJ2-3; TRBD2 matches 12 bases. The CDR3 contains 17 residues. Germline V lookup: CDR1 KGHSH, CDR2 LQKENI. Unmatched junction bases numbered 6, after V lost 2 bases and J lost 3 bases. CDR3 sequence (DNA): TGTGCCAGCTCACCAATAGGACTAGCGGGGCGTACAGATACGCAGTATTTT. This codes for CASSPIGLAGRTDTQYF.

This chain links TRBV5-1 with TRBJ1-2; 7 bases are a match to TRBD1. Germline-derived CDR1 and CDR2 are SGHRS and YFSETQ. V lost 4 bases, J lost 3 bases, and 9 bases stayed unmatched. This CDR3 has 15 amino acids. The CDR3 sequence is CASSGGRQGDYGYTF. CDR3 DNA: TGCGCCAGCAGCGGAGGGAGACAGGGTGACTATGGCTACACCTTC.

The CDR3 nucleotides are TGTGCCACATTGCTAGTTAACACCGGGGAGCTGTTTTTT. It translates to CATLLVNTGELFF. This rearrangement joins TRBV6-5 to TRBJ2-2; D is unresolved. The CDR3 has 13 residues. With 10 bases removed from V and 2 bases from J, the gap between germline ends came to 11 bases. Germline CDR1 is MNHEY and CDR2 is SVGAGI.

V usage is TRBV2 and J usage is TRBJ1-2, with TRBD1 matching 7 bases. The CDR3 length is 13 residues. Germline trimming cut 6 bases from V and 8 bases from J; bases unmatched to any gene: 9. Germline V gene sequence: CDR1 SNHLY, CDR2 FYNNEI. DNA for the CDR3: TGTGCCAGCAGAAAAGGAGGGACAGACGGCTACACCTTC. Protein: CASRKGGTDGYTF.

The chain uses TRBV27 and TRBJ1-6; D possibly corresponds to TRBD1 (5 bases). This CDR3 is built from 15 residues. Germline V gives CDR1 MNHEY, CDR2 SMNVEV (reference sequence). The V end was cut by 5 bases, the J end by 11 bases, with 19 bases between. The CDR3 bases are TGTGCCAGCAGTCTCACGGGGGGGACTCGGGCACCCCTCCACTTT. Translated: CASSLTGGTRAPLHF.

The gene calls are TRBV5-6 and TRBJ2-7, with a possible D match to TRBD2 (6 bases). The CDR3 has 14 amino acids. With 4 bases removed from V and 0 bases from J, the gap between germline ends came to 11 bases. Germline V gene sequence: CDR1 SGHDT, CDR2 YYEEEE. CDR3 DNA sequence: TGTGCCAGCAGCCGGTGGGGAGGCTCCTACGAGCAGTACTTC. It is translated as CASSRWGGSYEQYF.

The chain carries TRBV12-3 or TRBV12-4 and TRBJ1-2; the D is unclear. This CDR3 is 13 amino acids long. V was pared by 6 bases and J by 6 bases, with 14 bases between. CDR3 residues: CASRYVQVNGYTF. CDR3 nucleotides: TGTGCCAGCAGATACGTTCAGGTTAATGGCTACACCTTC.

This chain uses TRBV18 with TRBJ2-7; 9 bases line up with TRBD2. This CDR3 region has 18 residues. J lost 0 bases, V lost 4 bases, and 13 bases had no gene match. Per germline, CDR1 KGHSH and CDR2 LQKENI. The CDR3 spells CASSQAAASGVSSYEQYF. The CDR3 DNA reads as TGTGCCAGCTCACAAGCCGCGGCTAGCGGGGTAAGCTCCTACGAGCAGTACTTC.

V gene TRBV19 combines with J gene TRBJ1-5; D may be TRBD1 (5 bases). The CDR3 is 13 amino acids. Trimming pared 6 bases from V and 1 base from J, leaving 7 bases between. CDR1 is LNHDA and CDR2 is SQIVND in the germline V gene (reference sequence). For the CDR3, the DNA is TGTGCCAGTAGATCAGGGAGCAATCAGCCCCAGCATTTT. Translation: CASRSGSNQPQHF.

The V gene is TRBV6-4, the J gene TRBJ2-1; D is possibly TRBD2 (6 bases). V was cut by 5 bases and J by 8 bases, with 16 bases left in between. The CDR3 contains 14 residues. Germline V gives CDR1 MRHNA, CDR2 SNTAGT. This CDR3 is CASSNSGLGDEQFF. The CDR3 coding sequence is TGTGCCAGCAGTAATAGCGGTCTAGGCGATGAGCAGTTCTTC.

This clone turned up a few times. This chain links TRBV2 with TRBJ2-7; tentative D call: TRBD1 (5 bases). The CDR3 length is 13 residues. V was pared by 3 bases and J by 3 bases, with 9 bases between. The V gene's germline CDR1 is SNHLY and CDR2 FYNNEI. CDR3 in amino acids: CASSDVRDYEQYF. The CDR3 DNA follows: TGTGCCAGCAGTGACGTCAGGGACTACGAGCAGTACTTC.

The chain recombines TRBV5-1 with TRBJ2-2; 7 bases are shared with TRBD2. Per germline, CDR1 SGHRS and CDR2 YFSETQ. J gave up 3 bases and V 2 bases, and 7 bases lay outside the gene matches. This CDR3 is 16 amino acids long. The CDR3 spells CASSFHAGADTGELFF. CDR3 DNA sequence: TGCGCCAGCAGCTTCCATGCGGGAGCGGACACCGGGGAGCTGTTTTTT. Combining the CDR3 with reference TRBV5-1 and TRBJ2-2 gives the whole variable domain KAGVTQTPRYLIKTRGQQVTLSCSPISGHRSVSWYQQTPGQGLQFLFEYFSETQRNKGNFPGRFSGRQFSNSRSEMNVSTLELGDSALYLCASSFHAGADTGELFFGEGSRLTVL.

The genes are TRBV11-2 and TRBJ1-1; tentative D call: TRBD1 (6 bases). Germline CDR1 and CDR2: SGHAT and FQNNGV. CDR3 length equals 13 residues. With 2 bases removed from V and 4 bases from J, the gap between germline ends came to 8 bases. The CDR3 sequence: CASSLHRVTEAFF. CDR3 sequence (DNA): TGTGCCAGCAGCTTACACAGGGTCACTGAAGCTTTCTTT.

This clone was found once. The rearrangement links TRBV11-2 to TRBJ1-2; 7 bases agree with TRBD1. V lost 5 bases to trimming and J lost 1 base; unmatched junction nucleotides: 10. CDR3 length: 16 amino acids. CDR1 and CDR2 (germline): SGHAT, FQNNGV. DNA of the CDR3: TGTGCCAGCAGCCCTAGGGTTAGGGGGCTTAACTATGGCTACACCTTC. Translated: CASSPRVRGLNYGYTF.

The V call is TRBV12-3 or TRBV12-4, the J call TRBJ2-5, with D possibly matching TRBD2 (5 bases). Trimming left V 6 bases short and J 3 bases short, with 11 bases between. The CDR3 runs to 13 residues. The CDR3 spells CASRPGSEETQYF. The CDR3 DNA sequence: TGTGCCAGCAGGCCGGGATCGGAAGAGACCCAGTACTTC.

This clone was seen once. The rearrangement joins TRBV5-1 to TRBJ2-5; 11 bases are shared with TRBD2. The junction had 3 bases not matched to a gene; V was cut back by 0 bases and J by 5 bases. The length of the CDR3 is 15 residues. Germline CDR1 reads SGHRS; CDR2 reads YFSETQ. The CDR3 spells CASSLVAGGPETQYF. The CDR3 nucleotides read TGCGCCAGCAGCTTGGTAGCGGGAGGGCCCGAGACCCAGTACTTC.

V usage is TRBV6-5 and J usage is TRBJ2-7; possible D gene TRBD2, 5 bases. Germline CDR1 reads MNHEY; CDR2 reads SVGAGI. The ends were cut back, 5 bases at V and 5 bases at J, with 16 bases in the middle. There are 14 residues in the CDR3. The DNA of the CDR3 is TGTGCCAGCAGTACGGGTAGGAGGACTGACGAGCAGTACTTC. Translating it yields CASSTGRRTDEQYF.

The CDR3, as DNA: TGTGCCAGCTCACCAGAGCAGGGAACGAACACCGGGGAGCTGTTTTTT. Its translation is CASSPEQGTNTGELFF. This chain links TRBV18 with TRBJ2-2; TRBD1 might be the D (5 bases). Trimming shortened V by 2 bases and J by 0 bases, and 10 bases separated the two germline ends. In germline, CDR1 is KGHSH, CDR2 LQKENI. The CDR3 totals 16 residues.

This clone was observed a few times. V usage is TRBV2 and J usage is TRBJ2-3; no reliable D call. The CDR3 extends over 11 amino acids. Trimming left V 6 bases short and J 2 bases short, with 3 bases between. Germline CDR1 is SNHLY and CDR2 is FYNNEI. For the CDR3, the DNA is TGTGCCAGCAGCTTCACAGATACGCAGTATTTT. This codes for CASSFTDTQYF. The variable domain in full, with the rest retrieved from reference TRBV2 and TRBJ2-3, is EPEVTQTPSHQVTQMGQEVILRCVPISNHLYFYWYRQILGQKVEFLVSFYNNEISEKSEIFDDQFSVERPDGSNFTLKIRSTKLEDSAMYFCASSFTDTQYFGPGTRLTVL.

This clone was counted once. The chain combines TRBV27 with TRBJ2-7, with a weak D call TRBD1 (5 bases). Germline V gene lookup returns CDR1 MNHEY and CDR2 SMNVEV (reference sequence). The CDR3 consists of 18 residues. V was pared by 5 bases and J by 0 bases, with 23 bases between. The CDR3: CASSRNLVQGRISYEQYF. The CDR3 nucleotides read TGTGCCAGCAGTCGAAACTTAGTCCAGGGCCGGATCTCCTACGAGCAGTACTTC.